This T cell receptor (beta chain) was documented in a study of CD8 T cells in Susac syndrome. This CDR3 has 12 residues. The germline V gene encodes CDR1 DFQATT and CDR2 SNEGSKA (reference sequence). Negative isolation was applied to CD8+ and CD4+ T cells, and FACS enrichment was applied to TEMRA cells. RNA totalling roughly 0.45 to 1 ug underwent reverse transcription with random hexamers. Amplification of TCR beta CDR3 was carried out by immunoSEQ multiplex PCR, which covered 54 Vbeta and 13 Jbeta segments. TCRdb reanalysed the immunoSEQ multiplex PCR reads using MiXCR and keeps one entry per CDR3 protein. This table holds 150,000 to 200,000 distinct CDR3 sequences, approximately 94% found once.

The chain employs TRBV20-1 and TRBJ2-3; 12 bases agree with TRBD2. This TCR was sampled from a human donor with Susac syndrome. Material for sequencing was CD4+ T cells from PBMCs. CDR3 region: CSGLAGTDTQYF. The CDR3, as DNA: TGCAGCGGACTAGCGGGAACAGATACGCAGTATTTT.